This paragraph covers one T cell receptor beta chain sequence. Its antigen is currently not known. No base quality values were provided; no much bigger clone lies one nucleotide off. The cohort comprised under 700 healthy bone marrow donors. Cohort members were all nominally healthy when sampled, although unrecorded immune exposures were likely present. The donor tested CMV seropositive and was one of the 289 seropositive cohort members. A peripheral blood sample was provided by each donor, and peripheral blood mononuclear cells were used for TCR beta sequencing. Genomic DNA was extracted from the blood cell samples with the Qiagen DNeasy Blood Extraction Kit. The data are from a study of cytomegalovirus exposure and HLA in healthy donors (dated by TCRdb to about 2017). Notes on the research overall: In an earlier analysis of roughly 590 of the donors, approximately 300 Gb of sequence data and approximately 100 million unique TCR beta sequences from roughly 200 million T cells were reported. Four to six DR-DQ haplotypes were handled as single units for association and clustering because linkage in the cohort was strong. Both class I and class II loci were covered by HLA typing, at four-digit resolution. To predict cytomegalovirus infection status, the study brought together high-throughput TCR immunosequencing, statistical association of individual TCRs with disease status, and machine learning. The genetic ancestry cluster associated with self-reported Caucasian donors included 81% of the roughly 390 genotyped donors. The study aimed to test whether signatures of past pathogen exposure could be identified by cataloging public T cell receptors. On average, roughly 250,000 unique TCR beta nucleotide sequences were sequenced per donor among 398 genotyped donors of the cohort, with about 17% of those sequences being non-productive. The study used immunosequencing to profile the T cell repertoires of 666 subjects and linked those repertoires to cytomegalovirus serostatus. A later genetic analysis took genome-wide SNP genotypes for about 65% of the roughly 670 donors and used that subset as a discovery cohort. About 280 gigabases of sequencing data and 91 million or so unique TCR sequences made up an early release that covered 500 to 650 HLA-typed donors. A later analysis re-examined previously published TCR beta repertoires from more than 550 donors and added high-resolution HLA genotyping to investigate patterns of TCR occurrence. Rather than using new phenotypic data, the later analysis identified candidate immune exposures from TCR beta sequences and from how often those sequences occurred across donors. An earlier analysis of approximately 580 of the donors used high-throughput TCR beta sequencing to judge whether each TCR beta V gene segment behaved as functional or pseudogenic. The number of typed donors differed by locus: roughly 629-630 for A, B, C, DRB1 and DQB1; approximately 520 for DQA1; fewer than 610 for DPA1; and 450 to 480 for DPB1. Donor age, sex, ethnicity and CMV serostatus were collected together with the repertoire data. Every discovery cohort repertoire had been produced on one sequencing platform. A separate validation cohort of roughly 110 different subjects was used in addition to the roughly 700-subject first cohort.

Overall study results and their limits: A cluster of highly shared sequence variants was judged likely to represent a technical artifact of the sequencing pipeline. In both the original and validation cohorts, the classifier was reported to diagnose cytomegalovirus status with high specificity and sensitivity. Over 15 rarely observed V segments, including chromosome 9 orphons, were excluded from the earlier analysis of about 500 of the donors because counts were too low. At a false discovery rate of 0.05, a later analysis linked some 18,000 TCR beta sequences to specific HLA alleles. In a later analysis, most CMV-associated TCR beta chains were found to appear HLA-restricted, with HLA associations seemingly driven largely by CMV exposure. Broadly in line with IMGT annotations, most TCR beta V segments showed up in productive rearrangements about 87% or about 30% of the time in an earlier analysis of 587 of the donors. The cohort was sequenced for TCR beta chains only, and without alpha or paired-chain data the features that could be detected were limited. In a later genetic analysis, fewer N-insertions in productive TCRs were reported among donors in an Asian-associated ancestry cluster than the roughly 670-donor mean. According to a later analysis, parvovirus B19, influenza, CMV and Epstein-Barr virus appeared linked to several top co-occurrence clusters. Three of the identified cytomegalovirus-associated TCR beta chains were confirmed in vitro to be specific for cytomegalovirus antigens. A further reported finding was that TCR beta sequences accurately predicted the HLA-A and HLA-B alleles for most subjects in the first cohort. Immune exposure information for the cohort was limited to CMV serostatus. Across donors, most TCR sequences were observed very rarely, whereas some public TCRs were present in many individuals. A total of roughly 160 TCR beta chains were listed by the study as associated with cytomegalovirus. According to the authors, the approach could potentially be generalized to other disease states and immunological phenotypes. In a later genetic analysis, a missense DCLRE1C variant was associated with V-gene and J-gene trimming of TCR beta chains, and the association was replicated in an independent cohort. Correlated functional status among segregating V segments might be attributable to linkage disequilibrium, but an unknown experimental factor could not be ruled out. A later analysis found that HLA-associated TCR beta chains were more clonally expanded and had lower generation probabilities than equally common non-associated chains. The presence/absence analyses assumed that sequencing depth was roughly uniform across donors, and that assumption may not be true. HLA typing was unavailable for some donors at each locus, so association tests used only the typed subset. In a later analysis, the rate of TCR association differed among HLA loci, with DRB1 alleles having the most associated TCRs and HLA-C alleles having the fewest. Assigning TCR associations to individual alleles was difficult when HLA alleles, especially DR and DQ, strongly co-occurred.

The library was built by means of the immunoSEQ multiplex PCR assay. The multiplex PCR relied on a mix of 60 forward primers for TCR Vbeta segments and 13 reverse primers for TCR Jbeta segments. The CDR3 region of rearranged TCR beta genes was amplified from genomic DNA with a multiplex PCR assay. Amplified TCR beta libraries were sequenced as 87-base-pair reads on the Illumina HiSeq System. On the authors' methods: In a later analysis, tens of millions of unique TCR beta chains were counted across the approximately 640 repertoires, and around 11 million of these chains were shared by at least two donors. Raw reads were error-corrected and collapsed into unique sequences with a nearest-neighbor algorithm that merged closely related sequences to remove PCR and sequencing errors. V, D and J gene segments were assigned by aligning CDR3 sequences to IMGT reference sequences. Each retained sequence needed at least a six-nucleotide match to both a V gene segment and a J gene segment. A rearrangement counted as productive if the CDR3 had no stop codons and remained in frame with V and J, and every other rearrangement counted as non-productive. Following IMGT convention, CDR3 was defined as the stretch from the second conserved V-encoded cysteine to the conserved J-encoded phenylalanine. The earlier analysis of 587 of the donors excluded any sequence lacking an unambiguous match to a single V gene segment. An earlier analysis of about 600 of the donors called V segments functional above 56.7% productive rearrangements and segregating when the between-donor standard deviation exceeded 5%. A statistical classification framework was built for diagnosing cytomegalovirus status from the catalog of TCR beta chain sequences. In a later analysis, V and J genes were assigned by comparing TCR nucleotide sequences against IMGT/GENE-DB human TR gene sequences. A later analysis assigned CDR3 sequences and most-parsimonious VDJ recombination scenarios with the TCRdist pipeline. A later analysis defined each TCR beta chain by its CDR3 amino acid sequence plus V-gene family, and excluded reads lacking a unique V-gene family. As a way to deal with suspected cross-contamination and a sequencing artifact, a later analysis dropped 450 to 600 nucleotide sequences that were highly shared and had low generation probability. In a later analysis, a clonal expansion index for each public chain was calculated from normalized within-repertoire ranks of inferred template counts. Generation probabilities in a later analysis came from a VDJ recombination model fitted to out-of-frame rearrangements, and those results were checked against IGoR. A later analysis scored TCR-TCR, TCR-HLA and TCR-CMV co-occurrence with hypergeometric tests, applying a repertoire-size bias correction to TCR pairs. False discovery rates were estimated in a later analysis by permuting HLA or CMV assignments 20 times. In a later analysis, co-occurring TCRs were grouped using DBSCAN, and TCRdist sequence similarity was added for clustering within HLA-allele-positive subsets. For co-occurrence clustering, repertoires with fewer than 30,000 or more than 120,000 public chains were excluded, along with a handful of repertoires with anomalous nucleotide sharing. TCRdb obtained this table from immuneACCESS and retained in-frame rearrangements with V and J assigned. These tables miss some clones; where compared with another copy, unresolved V genes account for less than half of the shortfall, and the remainder is unexplained. V and J calls and clone size are those listed in that table; D and trimming were worked out from the DNA. The sample has more than 150,000 clones on record, under 80% of them singletons. The ten top clones hold 2.5% of the sample.

This TCR derives from a woman aged 30 to 39 in good health and CMV-seropositive. The specimen sequenced was PBMCs.

The CDR3 protein sequence reads: CASSLVGTGSERWALHF. The DNA reads as follows: TGTGCCAGCAGCTTAGTGGGGACAGGGAGCGAAAGGTGGGCCCTCCACTTT. The sequence joins TRBV7-2 to TRBJ1-6; TRBD1 lines up with 9 middle nucleotides. From cysteine to phenylalanine, the CDR3 is 17 amino acids long. Only CDR3 DNA remains: 51 bases, in frame from the first base. V trim: 1 base; J trim: 14 bases; unmatched bases: 15. CDR1 and CDR2 (SGHTA, FQGNSA) derive from the germline V gene.